This TCR beta chain is drawn from a study of control samples from healthy donors and cancer patients. The table came from immunoSEQ multiplex PCR; TCRdb's copy has only in-frame clones and leaves some out. The sample has some 54,000 clones, around 95% seen once. V gave up 1 base and J gave up 4 bases, with 13 bases separating them. From germline, CDR1 is MDHEN and CDR2 SYDVKM. The CDR3 runs to 15 residues. The chain has TRBV28 and TRBJ1-2; no reliable D call. Sequenced sample: blood. The clonotype originates from a woman in her 30s in good health. CDR3 DNA: TGTGCCAGCAGTTTATTGGCTGGGTTTGGCTATGGCTACACCTTC. Its protein product is CASSLLAGFGYGYTF.